These T cell receptor beta chains were read from a single sample in a study of blood T cell repertoires in COVID-19. Using immunoSEQ multiplex PCR, the repertoire was profiled, and TCRdb retains in-frame clones only, with some absent. The sample yields about 56,000 clones, around 84% seen once. The source material was peripheral blood. The receptors shown here come from a woman older than 75 with acute or convalescent COVID-19. Each CDR3 is given with its conserved first and last residue. The D gene is left open where the match is weak. A clone size is listed for some rows: how often the clone was seen (once, few, many), or a class if it is expanded.

j_gene: TRBJ2-3
v_gene: TRBV15
abundance: .
len: 17
d_gene: TRBD2
CDR3aa: CATSRDLISGVTDTQYF
CDR3nt: TGTGCCACCAGCAGAGATCTTATAAGCGGGGTTACAGATACGCAGTATTTT

j_gene: TRBJ1-5
v_gene: TRBV10-1
abundance: .
len: 14
d_gene: TRBD1
CDR3aa: CASRSQGVHQPQHF
CDR3nt: TGCGCCAGCAGGAGTCAGGGGGTGCATCAGCCCCAGCATTTT

j_gene: TRBJ1-5
v_gene: TRBV19
abundance: .
len: 16
d_gene: .
CDR3aa: CASTFSSGYSNQPQHF
CDR3nt: TGTGCCAGTACCTTCAGCTCAGGGTATAGCAATCAGCCCCAGCATTTT

j_gene: TRBJ1-3
v_gene: TRBV29-1
abundance: .
len: 14
d_gene: TRBD1
CDR3aa: CSVEGRGPGNTIYF
CDR3nt: TGCAGCGTTGAGGGCAGGGGGCCTGGAAACACCATATATTTT

j_gene: TRBJ1-4
v_gene: TRBV18
abundance: once
len: 17
d_gene: TRBD1
CDR3aa: CASSPDRGQATNEKLFF
CDR3nt: TGTGCCAGCTCTCCTGACAGGGGGCAAGCAACTAATGAAAAACTGTTTTTT

j_gene: TRBJ2-2
v_gene: TRBV4-1
abundance: .
len: 20
d_gene: TRBD2
CDR3aa: CASSQSLLAGPLGGTGELFF
CDR3nt: TGCGCCAGCAGCCAGAGCCTACTAGCGGGGCCCCTTGGAGGCACCGGGGAGCTGTTTTTT

j_gene: TRBJ1-1
v_gene: TRBV30
abundance: .
len: 14
d_gene: .
CDR3aa: CAWSPKTGNTEAFF
CDR3nt: TGTGCCTGGAGTCCAAAAACGGGGAACACTGAAGCTTTCTTT

j_gene: TRBJ1-1
v_gene: TRBV6-6
abundance: .
len: 13
d_gene: .
CDR3aa: CASSPRGPTEAFF
CDR3nt: TGTGCCAGCAGCCCGCGGGGACCCACTGAAGCTTTCTTT

j_gene: TRBJ2-7
v_gene: TRBV27
abundance: .
len: 13
d_gene: .
CDR3aa: CASSFAGPGEQYF
CDR3nt: TGTGCCAGCAGTTTCGCGGGTCCGGGGGAGCAGTACTTC

j_gene: TRBJ1-3
v_gene: TRBV27
abundance: .
len: 15
d_gene: .
CDR3aa: CASRPLGSSGNTIYF
CDR3nt: TGTGCCAGCAGGCCGCTGGGGAGCTCTGGAAACACCATATATTTT

j_gene: TRBJ1-6
v_gene: TRBV6-1
abundance: .
len: 14
d_gene: TRBD1
CDR3aa: CASSEDRGRSPLHF
CDR3nt: TGTGCCAGCAGTGAGGACAGGGGAAGATCACCCCTCCACTTT

j_gene: TRBJ2-5
v_gene: TRBV21-1
abundance: .
len: 17
d_gene: .
CDR3aa: CASSKVRAGTESETQYF
CDR3nt: TGTGCCAGCAGCAAAGTTCGAGCGGGGACGGAGTCAGAGACCCAGTACTTC

j_gene: TRBJ1-2
v_gene: TRBV30
abundance: .
len: 12
d_gene: .
CDR3aa: CAWSDSSYGYTF
CDR3nt: TGTGCCTGGAGTGACAGTTCCTATGGCTACACCTTC

j_gene: TRBJ1-1
v_gene: TRBV10-3
abundance: .
len: 15
d_gene: .
CDR3aa: CAISPVSPVNTEAFF
CDR3nt: TGTGCCATCAGCCCGGTGTCACCCGTGAACACTGAAGCTTTCTTT

j_gene: TRBJ2-7
v_gene: TRBV5-1
abundance: .
len: 15
d_gene: .
CDR3aa: CASSLGDGGAYEQYF
CDR3nt: TGCGCCAGCAGCTTGGGGGACGGAGGGGCCTACGAGCAGTACTTC

j_gene: TRBJ1-4
v_gene: TRBV24-1
abundance: .
len: 15
d_gene: .
CDR3aa: CATPSRYTTNEKLFF
CDR3nt: TGTGCCACCCCTAGTAGGTACACAACTAATGAAAAACTGTTTTTT

j_gene: TRBJ2-2
v_gene: TRBV30
abundance: .
len: 13
d_gene: .
CDR3aa: CASGTANTGELFF
CDR3nt: TGTGCCTCCGGGACTGCGAACACCGGGGAGCTGTTTTTT

j_gene: TRBJ1-1
v_gene: TRBV11-2
abundance: .
len: 13
d_gene: .
CDR3aa: CASSTQGLTEAFF
CDR3nt: TGTGCCAGCAGTACACAGGGTCTCACTGAAGCTTTCTTT

j_gene: TRBJ2-3
v_gene: TRBV5-4
abundance: .
len: 16
d_gene: .
CDR3aa: CASSLVGPRDGDTQYF
CDR3nt: TGTGCCAGCAGCTTGGTGGGCCCGAGAGACGGAGATACGCAGTATTTT

j_gene: TRBJ2-5
v_gene: TRBV10-1
abundance: .
len: 14
d_gene: TRBD1
CDR3aa: CASSESAGGETQYF
CDR3nt: TGCGCCAGCAGTGAGTCGGCAGGGGGAGAGACCCAGTACTTC

j_gene: TRBJ2-7
v_gene: TRBV3-1/TRBV3-2
abundance: once
len: 12
d_gene: TRBD2
CDR3aa: CASSGGAGEQYF
CDR3nt: TGTGCCAGTAGCGGGGGGGCTGGAGAGCAGTACTTC

j_gene: TRBJ2-3
v_gene: TRBV14
abundance: .
len: 16
d_gene: .
CDR3aa: CASSPLTAKSTDTQYF
CDR3nt: TGTGCCAGCAGCCCTCTCACAGCCAAGAGCACAGATACGCAGTATTTT

j_gene: TRBJ1-2
v_gene: TRBV19
abundance: .
len: 17
d_gene: TRBD1
CDR3aa: CASTDVGRGQAIYGYTF
CDR3nt: TGTGCCAGTACCGACGTCGGTCGGGGACAGGCTATCTATGGCTACACCTTC

j_gene: TRBJ2-3
v_gene: TRBV24-1
abundance: once
len: 12
d_gene: .
CDR3aa: CATSDHAGTRYF
CDR3nt: TGTGCCACCAGTGACCACGCCGGGACTCGGTATTTT

j_gene: TRBJ1-6
v_gene: TRBV11-2
abundance: .
len: 16
d_gene: TRBD1
CDR3aa: CASSSLRTGGDSPLHF
CDR3nt: TGTGCCAGCAGCTCACTCCGGACAGGGGGTGATTCACCCCTCCACTTT

j_gene: TRBJ2-2
v_gene: TRBV4-2
abundance: .
len: 16
d_gene: .
CDR3aa: CASSLIGGATTGELFF
CDR3nt: TGTGCCAGCAGCCTCATAGGGGGGGCAACCACCGGGGAGCTGTTTTTT

j_gene: TRBJ2-1
v_gene: TRBV5-4
abundance: .
len: 15
d_gene: TRBD2
CDR3aa: CASSLTSGGAGEQFF
CDR3nt: TGTGCCAGCAGCTTGACTAGCGGGGGGGCAGGTGAGCAGTTCTTC

j_gene: TRBJ2-2
v_gene: TRBV27
abundance: .
len: 14
d_gene: .
CDR3aa: CASSGRRNTGELFF
CDR3nt: TGTGCCAGCAGTGGTAGGAGAAACACCGGGGAGCTGTTTTTT

j_gene: TRBJ2-7
v_gene: TRBV5-4
abundance: .
len: 16
d_gene: .
CDR3aa: CASSLDPTSGYYEQYF
CDR3nt: TGTGCCAGCAGCCTCGACCCTACCAGCGGCTACTACGAGCAGTACTTC

j_gene: TRBJ1-3
v_gene: TRBV5-1
abundance: .
len: 15
d_gene: .
CDR3aa: CASSLALTSGNTIYF
CDR3nt: TGCGCCAGCAGCTTGGCTTTAACTTCTGGAAACACCATATATTTT

j_gene: TRBJ1-1
v_gene: TRBV19
abundance: .
len: 13
d_gene: .
CDR3aa: CASGIGAWTEAFF
CDR3nt: TGTGCCAGTGGAATAGGGGCATGGACTGAAGCTTTCTTT

j_gene: TRBJ1-5
v_gene: TRBV18
abundance: few
len: 13
d_gene: .
CDR3aa: CASSPSGDQPQHF
CDR3nt: TGTGCCAGCTCACCTTCGGGGGATCAGCCCCAGCATTTT

j_gene: TRBJ1-1
v_gene: TRBV9
abundance: .
len: 16
d_gene: .
CDR3aa: CASSVGLIQGGTEAFF
CDR3nt: TGTGCCAGCAGCGTAGGACTCATTCAGGGTGGCACTGAAGCTTTCTTT

j_gene: TRBJ2-5
v_gene: TRBV2
abundance: .
len: 14
d_gene: TRBD2
CDR3aa: CASGVAGEQETQYF
CDR3nt: TGTGCCAGCGGGGTAGCGGGGGAGCAAGAGACCCAGTACTTC

j_gene: TRBJ1-4
v_gene: TRBV5-1
abundance: .
len: 15
d_gene: .
CDR3aa: CATRISPGVGEKLFF
CDR3nt: TGCGCCACAAGAATAAGTCCAGGGGTGGGTGAAAAACTGTTTTTT

j_gene: TRBJ2-3
v_gene: TRBV9
abundance: .
len: 15
d_gene: .
CDR3aa: CASSEDISSTDTQYF
CDR3nt: TGTGCCAGCAGCGAAGACATTTCTAGCACAGATACGCAGTATTTT

j_gene: TRBJ1-2
v_gene: TRBV6-5
abundance: .
len: 13
d_gene: .
CDR3aa: CASSVTVGDGYTF
CDR3nt: TGTGCCAGCAGCGTAACAGTGGGCGATGGCTACACCTTC

j_gene: TRBJ2-1
v_gene: TRBV2
abundance: .
len: 13
d_gene: TRBD1
CDR3aa: CASKTGGKGGQFF
CDR3nt: TGTGCCAGCAAAACAGGGGGCAAAGGAGGACAGTTCTTC

j_gene: TRBJ2-2
v_gene: TRBV12-5
abundance: .
len: 14
d_gene: .
CDR3aa: CASLGERRTGELFF
CDR3nt: TGTGCTAGTCTCGGGGAAAGGAGGACCGGGGAGCTGTTTTTT

j_gene: TRBJ2-3
v_gene: TRBV15
abundance: many
len: 16
d_gene: .
CDR3aa: CATSRVLGQPTDTQYF
CDR3nt: TGTGCCACCAGCAGAGTACTAGGACAGCCCACAGATACGCAGTATTTT

j_gene: TRBJ2-7
v_gene: TRBV7-9
abundance: .
len: 15
d_gene: .
CDR3aa: CASSLINRDTYEQYF
CDR3nt: TGTGCCAGCAGCTTAATCAACAGGGATACCTACGAGCAGTACTTC

j_gene: TRBJ1-6
v_gene: TRBV12-3/TRBV12-4
abundance: .
len: 13
d_gene: .
CDR3aa: CASSEGVGLSLHF
CDR3nt: TGTGCCAGCAGTGAGGGGGTGGGGCTCTCCCTCCACTTT